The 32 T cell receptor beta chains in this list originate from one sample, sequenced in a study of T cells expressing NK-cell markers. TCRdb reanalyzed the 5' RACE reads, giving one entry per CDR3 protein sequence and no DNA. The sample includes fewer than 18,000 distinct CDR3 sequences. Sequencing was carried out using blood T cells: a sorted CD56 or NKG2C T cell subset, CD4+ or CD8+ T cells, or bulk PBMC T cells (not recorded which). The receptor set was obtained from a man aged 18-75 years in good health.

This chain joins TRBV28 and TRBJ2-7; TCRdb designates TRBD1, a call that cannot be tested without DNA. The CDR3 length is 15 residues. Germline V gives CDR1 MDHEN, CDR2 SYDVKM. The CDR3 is CASSPLGQGASEQYF.

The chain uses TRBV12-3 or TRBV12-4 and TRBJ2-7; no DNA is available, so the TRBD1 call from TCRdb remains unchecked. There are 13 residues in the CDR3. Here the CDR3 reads CASSLGEPSEQYF.

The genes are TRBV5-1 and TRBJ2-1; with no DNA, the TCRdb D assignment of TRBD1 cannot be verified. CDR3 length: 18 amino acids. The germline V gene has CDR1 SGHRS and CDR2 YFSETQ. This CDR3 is CASSLVGAGAESYNEQFF.

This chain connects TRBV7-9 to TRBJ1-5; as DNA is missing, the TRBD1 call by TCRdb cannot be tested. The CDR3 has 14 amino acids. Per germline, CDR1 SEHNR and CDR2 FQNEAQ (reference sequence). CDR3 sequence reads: CASSSPGGNQPQHF.

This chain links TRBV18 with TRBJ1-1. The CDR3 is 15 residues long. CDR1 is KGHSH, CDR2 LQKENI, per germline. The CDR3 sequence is CASFPSTGTLTEAFF.

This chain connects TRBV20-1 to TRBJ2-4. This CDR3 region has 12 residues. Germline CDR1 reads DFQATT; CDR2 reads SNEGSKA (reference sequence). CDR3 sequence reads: CSARDPGNIQYF.

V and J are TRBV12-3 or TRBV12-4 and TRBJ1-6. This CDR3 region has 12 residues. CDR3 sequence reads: CASSRWTSPLHF.

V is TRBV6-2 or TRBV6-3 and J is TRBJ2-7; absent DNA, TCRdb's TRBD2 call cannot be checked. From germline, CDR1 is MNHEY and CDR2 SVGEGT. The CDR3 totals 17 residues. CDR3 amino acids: CASSSYLLAGTDGEQYF.

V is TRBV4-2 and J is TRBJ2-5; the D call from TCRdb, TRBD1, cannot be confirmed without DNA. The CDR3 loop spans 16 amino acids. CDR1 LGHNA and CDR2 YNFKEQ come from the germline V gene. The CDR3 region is CASSLGTGGPQETQYF.

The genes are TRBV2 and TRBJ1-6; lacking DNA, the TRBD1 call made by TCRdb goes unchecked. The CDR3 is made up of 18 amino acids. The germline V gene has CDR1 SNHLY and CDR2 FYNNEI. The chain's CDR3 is CASSEAIGVKSHNSPLHF.

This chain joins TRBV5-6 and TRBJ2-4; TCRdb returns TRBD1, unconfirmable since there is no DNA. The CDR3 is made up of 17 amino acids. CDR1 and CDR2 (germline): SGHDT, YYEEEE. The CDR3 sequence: CASSFGLTGGSKNIQYF.

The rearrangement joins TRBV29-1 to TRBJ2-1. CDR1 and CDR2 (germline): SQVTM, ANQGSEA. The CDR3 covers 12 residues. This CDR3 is CSVEWPVDEQFF.

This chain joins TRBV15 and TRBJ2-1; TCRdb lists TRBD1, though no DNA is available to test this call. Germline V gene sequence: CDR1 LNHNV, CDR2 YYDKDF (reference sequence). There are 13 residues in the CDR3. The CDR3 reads CATSGDRVNEQFF.

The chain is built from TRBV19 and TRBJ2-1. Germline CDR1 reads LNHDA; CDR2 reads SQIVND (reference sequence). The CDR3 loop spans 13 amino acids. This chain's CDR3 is CASSISSYNEQFF. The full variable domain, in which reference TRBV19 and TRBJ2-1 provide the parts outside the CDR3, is DGGITQSPKYLFRKEGQNVTLSCEQNLNHDAMYWYRQDPGQGLRLIYYSQIVNDFQKGDIAEGYSVSREKKESFPLTVTSAQKNPTAFYLCASSISSYNEQFFGPGTRLTVL.

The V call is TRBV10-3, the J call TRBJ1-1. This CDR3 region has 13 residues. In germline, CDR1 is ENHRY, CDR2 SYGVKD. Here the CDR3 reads CAISSAANTEAFF.

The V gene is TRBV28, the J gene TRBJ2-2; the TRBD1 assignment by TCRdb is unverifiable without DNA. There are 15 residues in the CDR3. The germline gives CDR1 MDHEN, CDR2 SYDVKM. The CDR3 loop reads CASSLLKDRFGELFF.

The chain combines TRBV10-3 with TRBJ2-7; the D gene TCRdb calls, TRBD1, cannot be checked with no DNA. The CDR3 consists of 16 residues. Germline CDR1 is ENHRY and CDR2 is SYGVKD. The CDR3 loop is CAISLEPGQSSYEQYF.

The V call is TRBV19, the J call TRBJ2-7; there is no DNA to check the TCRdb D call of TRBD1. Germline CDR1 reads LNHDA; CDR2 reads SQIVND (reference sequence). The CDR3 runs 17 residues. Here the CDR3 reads CASSISVSDTSSYEQYF.

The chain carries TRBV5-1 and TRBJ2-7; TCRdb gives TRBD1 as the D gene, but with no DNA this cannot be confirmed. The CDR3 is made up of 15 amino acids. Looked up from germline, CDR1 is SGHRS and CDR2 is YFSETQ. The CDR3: CASSLKGQGASEQYF.

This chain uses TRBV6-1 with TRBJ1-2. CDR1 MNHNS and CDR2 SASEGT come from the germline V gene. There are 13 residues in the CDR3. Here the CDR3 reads CAVTEGANYGYTF.

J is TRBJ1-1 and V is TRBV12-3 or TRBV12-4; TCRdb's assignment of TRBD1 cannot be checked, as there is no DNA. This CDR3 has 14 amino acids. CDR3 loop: CASSLGGVGTEAFF.

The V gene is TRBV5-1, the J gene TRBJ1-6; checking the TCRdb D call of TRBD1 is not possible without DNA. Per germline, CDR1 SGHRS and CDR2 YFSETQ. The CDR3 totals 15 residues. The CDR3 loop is CASSLAGQGRSPLHF.

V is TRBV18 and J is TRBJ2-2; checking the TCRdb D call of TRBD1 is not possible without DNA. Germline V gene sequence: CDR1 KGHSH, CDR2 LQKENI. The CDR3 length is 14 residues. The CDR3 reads CASSRDRATGELFF.

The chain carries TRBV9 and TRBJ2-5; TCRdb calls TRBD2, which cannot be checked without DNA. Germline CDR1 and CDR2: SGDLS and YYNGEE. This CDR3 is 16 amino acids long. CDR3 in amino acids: CASSVMAGGYQETQYF.

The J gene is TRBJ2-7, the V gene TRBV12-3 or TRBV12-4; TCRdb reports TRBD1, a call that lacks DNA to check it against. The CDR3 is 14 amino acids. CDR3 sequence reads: CASSLAGGEHEQYF.

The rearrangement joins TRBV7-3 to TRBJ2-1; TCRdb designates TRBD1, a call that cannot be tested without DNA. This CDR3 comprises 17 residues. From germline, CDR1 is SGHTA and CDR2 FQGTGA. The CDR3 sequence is CASSPVGGLLRGNEQFF.

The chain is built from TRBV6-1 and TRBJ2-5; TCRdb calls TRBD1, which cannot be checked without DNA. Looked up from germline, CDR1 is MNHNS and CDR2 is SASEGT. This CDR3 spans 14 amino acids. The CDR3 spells CASRPTGRGETQYF.

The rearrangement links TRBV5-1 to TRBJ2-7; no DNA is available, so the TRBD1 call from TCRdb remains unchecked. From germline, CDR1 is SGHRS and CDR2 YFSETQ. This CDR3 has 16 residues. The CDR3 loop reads CASSGFQGGKTYEQYF.

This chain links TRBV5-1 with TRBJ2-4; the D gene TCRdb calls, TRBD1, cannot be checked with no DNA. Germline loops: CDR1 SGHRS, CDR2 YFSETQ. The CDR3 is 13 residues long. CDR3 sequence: CASSPGQGEIPYF.

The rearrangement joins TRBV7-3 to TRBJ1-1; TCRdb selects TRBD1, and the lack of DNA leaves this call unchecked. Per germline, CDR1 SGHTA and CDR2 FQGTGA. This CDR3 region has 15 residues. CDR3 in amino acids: CASSLNPGSNTEAFF.

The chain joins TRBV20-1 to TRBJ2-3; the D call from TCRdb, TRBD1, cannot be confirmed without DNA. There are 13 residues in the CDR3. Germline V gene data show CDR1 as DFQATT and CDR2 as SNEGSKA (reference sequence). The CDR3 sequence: CSAPQGGTDTQYF.

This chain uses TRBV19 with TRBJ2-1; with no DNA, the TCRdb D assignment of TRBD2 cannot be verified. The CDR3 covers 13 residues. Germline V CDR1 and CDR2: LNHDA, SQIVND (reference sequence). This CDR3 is CASSIVRAQEQFF.